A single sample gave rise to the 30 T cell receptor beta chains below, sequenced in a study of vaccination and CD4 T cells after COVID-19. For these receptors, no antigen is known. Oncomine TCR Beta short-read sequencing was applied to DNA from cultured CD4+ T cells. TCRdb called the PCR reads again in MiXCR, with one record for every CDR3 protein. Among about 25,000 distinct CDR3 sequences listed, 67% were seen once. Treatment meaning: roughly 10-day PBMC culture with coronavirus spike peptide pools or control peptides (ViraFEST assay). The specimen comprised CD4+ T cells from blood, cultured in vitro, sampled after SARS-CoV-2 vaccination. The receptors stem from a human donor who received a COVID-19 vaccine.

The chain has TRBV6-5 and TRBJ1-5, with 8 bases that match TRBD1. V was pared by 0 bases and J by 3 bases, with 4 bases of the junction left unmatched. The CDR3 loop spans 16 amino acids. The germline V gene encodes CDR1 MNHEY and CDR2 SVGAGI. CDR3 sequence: CASSYSLTGVNQPQHF. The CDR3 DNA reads TGTGCCAGCAGTTACTCTTTGACAGGGGTCAATCAGCCCCAGCATTTT.

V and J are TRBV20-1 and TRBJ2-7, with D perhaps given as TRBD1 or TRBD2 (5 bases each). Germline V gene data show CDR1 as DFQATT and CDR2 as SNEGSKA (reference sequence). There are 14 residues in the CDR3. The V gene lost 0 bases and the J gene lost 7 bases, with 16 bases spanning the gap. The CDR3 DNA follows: TGCAGTGCTAGAGATCGGGGCCGGCCCCGGGAGCAGTACTTC. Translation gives CSARDRGRPREQYF.

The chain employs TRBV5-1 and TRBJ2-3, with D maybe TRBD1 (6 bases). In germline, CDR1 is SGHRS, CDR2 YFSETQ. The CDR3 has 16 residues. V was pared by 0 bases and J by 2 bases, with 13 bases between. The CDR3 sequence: CASSLGQATLTDTQYF. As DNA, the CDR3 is TGCGCCAGCAGCTTGGGACAGGCCACACTCACAGATACGCAGTATTTT. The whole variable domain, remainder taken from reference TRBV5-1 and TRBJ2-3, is KAGVTQTPRYLIKTRGQQVTLSCSPISGHRSVSWYQQTPGQGLQFLFEYFSETQRNKGNFPGRFSGRQFSNSRSEMNVSTLELGDSALYLCASSLGQATLTDTQYFGPGTRLTVL.

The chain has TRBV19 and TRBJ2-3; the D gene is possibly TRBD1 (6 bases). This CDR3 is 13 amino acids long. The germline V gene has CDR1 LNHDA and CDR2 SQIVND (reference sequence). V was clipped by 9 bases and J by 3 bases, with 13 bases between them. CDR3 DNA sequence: TGTGCCAGCGCCCGAGGGGGAACAGATACGCAGTATTTT. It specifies CASARGGTDTQYF.

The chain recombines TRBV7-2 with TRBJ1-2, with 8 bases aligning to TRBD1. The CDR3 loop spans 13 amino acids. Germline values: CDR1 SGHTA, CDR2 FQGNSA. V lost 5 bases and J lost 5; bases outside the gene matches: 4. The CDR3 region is CASSQTGEYGYTF. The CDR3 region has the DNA TGTGCCAGCAGCCAGACAGGGGAATATGGCTACACCTTC. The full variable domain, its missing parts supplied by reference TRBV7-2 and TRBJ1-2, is GAGVSQSPSNKVTEKGKDVELRCDPISGHTALYWYRQSLGQGLEFLIYFQGNSAPDKSGLPSDRFSAERTGGSVSTLTIQRTQQEDSAVYLCASSQTGEYGYTFGSGTRLTVV.

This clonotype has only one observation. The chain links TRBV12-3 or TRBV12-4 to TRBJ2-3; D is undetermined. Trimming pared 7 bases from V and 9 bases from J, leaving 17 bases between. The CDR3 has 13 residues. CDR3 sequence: CASIPRTTATQYF. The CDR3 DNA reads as TGTGCCAGCATCCCACGGACCACCGCCACGCAGTATTTT.

The CDR3 region has the DNA TGCAGTGCTGTAACCGGGACTAGGGTTGAGACCCAGTACTTC. Amino acid sequence: CSAVTGTRVETQYF. The chain employs TRBV20-1 and TRBJ2-5; 8 bases match TRBD2. The germline V gene has CDR1 DFQATT and CDR2 SNEGSKA (reference sequence). This CDR3 is 14 amino acids long. Losses at the gene ends were 5 bases for V and 5 bases for J; bases not matched to a gene: 10.

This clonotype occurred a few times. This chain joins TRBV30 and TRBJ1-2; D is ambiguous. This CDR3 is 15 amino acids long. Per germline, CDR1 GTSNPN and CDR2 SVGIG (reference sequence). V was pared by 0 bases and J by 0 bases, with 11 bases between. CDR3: CAWSVNRLTNYGYTF. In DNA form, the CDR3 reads TGTGCCTGGAGTGTAAACAGACTGACTAACTATGGCTACACCTTC. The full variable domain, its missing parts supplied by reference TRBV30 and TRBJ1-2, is SQTIHQWPATLVQPVGSPLSLECTVEGTSNPNLYWYRQAAGRGLQLLFYSVGIGQISSEVPQNLSASRPQDRQFILSSKKLLLSDSGFYLCAWSVNRLTNYGYTFGSGTRLTVV.

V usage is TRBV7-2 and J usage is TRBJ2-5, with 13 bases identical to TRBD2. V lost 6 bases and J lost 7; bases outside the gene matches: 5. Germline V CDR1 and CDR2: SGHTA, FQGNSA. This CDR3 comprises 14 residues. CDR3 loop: CASRTSGGAGTQYF. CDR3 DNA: TGTGCCAGCAGAACTAGCGGGGGGGCGGGGACCCAGTACTTC.

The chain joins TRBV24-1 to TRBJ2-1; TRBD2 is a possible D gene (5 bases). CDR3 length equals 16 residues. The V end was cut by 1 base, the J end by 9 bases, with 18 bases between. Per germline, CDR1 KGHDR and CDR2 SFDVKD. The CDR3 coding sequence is TGTGCCACCAGTGATTTTACCGGGGTGATCCGCGGTGAGCAGTTCTTC. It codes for CATSDFTGVIRGEQFF.

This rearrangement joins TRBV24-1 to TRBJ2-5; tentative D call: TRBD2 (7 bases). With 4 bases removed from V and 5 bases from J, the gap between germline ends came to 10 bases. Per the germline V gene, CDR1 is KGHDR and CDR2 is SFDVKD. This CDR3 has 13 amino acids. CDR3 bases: TGTGCCACCAGTGACGGGGGGCGGGAGACCCAGTACTTC. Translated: CATSDGGRETQYF.

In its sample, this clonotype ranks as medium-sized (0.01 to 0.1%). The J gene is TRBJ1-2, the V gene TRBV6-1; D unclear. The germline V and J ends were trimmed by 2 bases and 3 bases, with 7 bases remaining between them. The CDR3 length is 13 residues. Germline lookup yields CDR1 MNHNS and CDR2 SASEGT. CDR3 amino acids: CASSERQDYGYTF. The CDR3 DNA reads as TGTGCCAGCAGTGAAAGGCAGGACTATGGCTACACCTTC.

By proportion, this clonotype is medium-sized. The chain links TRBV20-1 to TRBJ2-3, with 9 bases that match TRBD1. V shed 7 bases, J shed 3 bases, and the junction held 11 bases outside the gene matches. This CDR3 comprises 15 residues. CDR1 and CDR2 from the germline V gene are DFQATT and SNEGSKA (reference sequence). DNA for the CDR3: TGCAGTGTCACGACGACAGGGGGATTGACAGATACGCAGTATTTT. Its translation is CSVTTTGGLTDTQYF.

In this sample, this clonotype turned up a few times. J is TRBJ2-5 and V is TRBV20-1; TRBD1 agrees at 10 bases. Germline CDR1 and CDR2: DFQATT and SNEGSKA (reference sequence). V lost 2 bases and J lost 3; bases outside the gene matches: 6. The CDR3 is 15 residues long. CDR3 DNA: TGCAGTGCTAGAAATCCCGGGACAGGGGAAGAGACCCAGTACTTC. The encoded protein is CSARNPGTGEETQYF.

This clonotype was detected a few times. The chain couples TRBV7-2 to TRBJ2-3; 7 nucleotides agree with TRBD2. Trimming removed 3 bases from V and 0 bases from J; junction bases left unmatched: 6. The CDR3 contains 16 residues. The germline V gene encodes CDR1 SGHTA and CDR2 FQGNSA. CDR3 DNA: TGTGCCAGCAGCTTGAACCAGCGGGGAAGCACAGATACGCAGTATTTT. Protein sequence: CASSLNQRGSTDTQYF.

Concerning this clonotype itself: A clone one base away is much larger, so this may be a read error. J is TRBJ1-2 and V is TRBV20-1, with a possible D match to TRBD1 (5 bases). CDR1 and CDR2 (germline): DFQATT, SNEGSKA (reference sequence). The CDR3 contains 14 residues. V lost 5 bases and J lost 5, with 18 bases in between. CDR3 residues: CSAELLSGGYGYTF. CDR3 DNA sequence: TGCAGTGCTGAGCTATTATCCGGGGGGTATGGCTACACCTTC.

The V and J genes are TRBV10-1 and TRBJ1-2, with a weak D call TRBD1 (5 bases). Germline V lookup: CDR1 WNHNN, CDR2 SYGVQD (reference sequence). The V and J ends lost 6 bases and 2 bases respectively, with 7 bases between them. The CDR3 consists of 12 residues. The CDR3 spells CASSRDNYGYTF. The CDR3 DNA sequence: TGCGCCAGCAGCCGGGACAACTATGGCTACACCTTC.

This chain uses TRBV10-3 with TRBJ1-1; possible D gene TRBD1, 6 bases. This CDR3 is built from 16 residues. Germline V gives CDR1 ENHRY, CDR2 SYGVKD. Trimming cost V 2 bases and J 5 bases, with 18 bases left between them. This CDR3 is CAISEGGFGRRTEAFF. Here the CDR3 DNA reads TGTGCCATCAGTGAGGGGGGCTTCGGCAGAAGGACTGAAGCTTTCTTT.

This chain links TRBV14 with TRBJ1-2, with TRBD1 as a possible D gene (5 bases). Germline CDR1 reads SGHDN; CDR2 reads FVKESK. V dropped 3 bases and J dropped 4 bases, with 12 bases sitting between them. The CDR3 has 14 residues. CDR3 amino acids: CASSQPTGPYGYTF. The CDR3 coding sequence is TGTGCCAGCAGCCAGCCAACGGGACCCTATGGCTACACCTTC.

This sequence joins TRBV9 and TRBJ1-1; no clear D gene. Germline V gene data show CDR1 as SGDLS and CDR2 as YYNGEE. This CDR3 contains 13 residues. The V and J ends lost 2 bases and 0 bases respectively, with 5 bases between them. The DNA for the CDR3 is TGTGCCAGCAGCGTTTCCGTGAACACTGAAGCTTTCTTT. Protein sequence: CASSVSVNTEAFF.

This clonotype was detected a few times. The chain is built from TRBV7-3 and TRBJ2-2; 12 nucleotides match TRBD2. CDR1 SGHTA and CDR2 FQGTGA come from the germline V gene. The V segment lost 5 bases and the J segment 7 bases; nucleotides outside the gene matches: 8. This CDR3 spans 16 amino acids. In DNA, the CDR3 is TGTGCCAGCAGCCCGTCTAGCGGGGGGGCCCTCGGGGAGCTGTTTTTT. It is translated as CASSPSSGGALGELFF.

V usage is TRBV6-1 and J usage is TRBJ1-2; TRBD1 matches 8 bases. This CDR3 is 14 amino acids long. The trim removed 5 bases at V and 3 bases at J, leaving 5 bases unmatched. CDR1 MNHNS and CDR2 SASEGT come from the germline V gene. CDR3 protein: CASSIQGAHYGYTF. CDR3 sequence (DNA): TGTGCCAGCAGTATTCAGGGGGCGCACTATGGCTACACCTTC.

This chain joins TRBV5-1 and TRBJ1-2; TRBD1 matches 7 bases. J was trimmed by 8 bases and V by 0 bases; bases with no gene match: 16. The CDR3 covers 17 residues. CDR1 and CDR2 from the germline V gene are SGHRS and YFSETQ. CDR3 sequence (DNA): TGCGCCAGCAGCTTGGAGGGACAGACTACAGTCACGGGAGGCTACACCTTC. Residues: CASSLEGQTTVTGGYTF.

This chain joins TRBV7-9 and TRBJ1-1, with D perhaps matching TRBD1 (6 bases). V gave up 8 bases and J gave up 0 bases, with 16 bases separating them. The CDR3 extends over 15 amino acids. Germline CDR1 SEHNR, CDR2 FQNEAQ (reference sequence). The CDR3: CASRRDNLLNTEAFF. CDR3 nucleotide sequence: TGTGCCAGCCGAAGGGACAACCTCTTGAACACTGAAGCTTTCTTT.

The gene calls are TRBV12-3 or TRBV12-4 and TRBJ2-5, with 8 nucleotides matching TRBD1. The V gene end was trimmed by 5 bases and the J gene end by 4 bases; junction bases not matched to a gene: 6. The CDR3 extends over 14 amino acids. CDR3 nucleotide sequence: TGTGCCAGCAGTCCCCGGACAGGGCTAGAGACCCAGTACTTC. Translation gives CASSPRTGLETQYF.

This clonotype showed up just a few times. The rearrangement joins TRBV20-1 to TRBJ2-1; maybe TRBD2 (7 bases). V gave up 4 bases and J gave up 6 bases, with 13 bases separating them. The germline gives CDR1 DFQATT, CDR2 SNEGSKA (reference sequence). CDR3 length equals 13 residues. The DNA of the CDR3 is TGCAGTGCTAACTACAGGGAGGGCAATGAGCAGTTCTTC. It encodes CSANYREGNEQFF.

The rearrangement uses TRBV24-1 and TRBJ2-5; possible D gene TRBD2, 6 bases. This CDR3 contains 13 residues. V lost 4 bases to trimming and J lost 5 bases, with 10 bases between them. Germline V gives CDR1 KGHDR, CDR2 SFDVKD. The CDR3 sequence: CATSERGRETQYF. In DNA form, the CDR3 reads TGTGCCACCAGTGAGCGGGGCCGGGAGACCCAGTACTTC.

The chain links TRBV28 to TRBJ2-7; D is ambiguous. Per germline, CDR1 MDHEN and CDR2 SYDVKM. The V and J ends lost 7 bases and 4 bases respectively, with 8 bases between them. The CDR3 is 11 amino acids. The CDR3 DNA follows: TGTGCCAGCACCTTCAGATACGAGCAGTACTTC. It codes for CASTFRYEQYF.

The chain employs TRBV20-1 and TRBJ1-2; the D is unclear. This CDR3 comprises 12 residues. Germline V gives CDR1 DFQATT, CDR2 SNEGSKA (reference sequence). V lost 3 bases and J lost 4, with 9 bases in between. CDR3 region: CSASETFYGYTF. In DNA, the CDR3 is TGCAGTGCTAGTGAGACGTTCTATGGCTACACCTTC.

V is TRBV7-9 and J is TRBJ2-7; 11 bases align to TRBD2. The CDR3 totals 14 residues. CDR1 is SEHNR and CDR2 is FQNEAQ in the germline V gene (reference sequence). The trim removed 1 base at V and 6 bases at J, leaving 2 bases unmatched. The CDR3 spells CASSLVAGGSEQYF. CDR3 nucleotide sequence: TGTGCCAGCAGCTTAGTAGCGGGGGGGAGCGAGCAGTACTTC. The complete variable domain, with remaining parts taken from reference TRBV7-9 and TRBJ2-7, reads DTGVSQNPRHKITKRGQNVTFRCDPISEHNRLYWYRQTLGQGPEFLTYFQNEAQLEKSRLLSDRFSAERPKGSFSTLEIQRTEQGDSAMYLCASSLVAGGSEQYFGPGTRLTVT.